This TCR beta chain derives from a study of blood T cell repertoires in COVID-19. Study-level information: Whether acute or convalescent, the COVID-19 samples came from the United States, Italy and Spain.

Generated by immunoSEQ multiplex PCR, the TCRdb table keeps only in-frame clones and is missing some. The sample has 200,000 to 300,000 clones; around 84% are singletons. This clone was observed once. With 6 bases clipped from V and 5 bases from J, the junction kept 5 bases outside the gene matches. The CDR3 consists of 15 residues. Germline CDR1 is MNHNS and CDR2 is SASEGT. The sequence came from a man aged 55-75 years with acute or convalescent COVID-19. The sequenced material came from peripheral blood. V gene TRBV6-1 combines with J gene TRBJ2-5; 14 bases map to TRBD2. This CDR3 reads CASSSRLAGGETQYF. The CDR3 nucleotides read TGTGCCAGCAGCTCCCGACTAGCGGGAGGGGAGACCCAGTACTTC.